This T cell receptor (beta chain) was retrieved from a study of technical replicates of blood from a handful of donors. The CDR3 contains 15 residues. Trimming cost V 2 bases and J 1 base; bases outside gene matches: 3. From germline, CDR1 is MNHNS and CDR2 SASEGT. Generated by immunoSEQ multiplex PCR, the TCRdb table keeps only in-frame clones and is missing some. The sample records roughly 81,000 clones, approximately 97% being singletons. Sequencing used T cells isolated from PBMCs. The sequence came from a human donor in good health. The chain is built from TRBV6-1 and TRBJ2-7; the match to TRBD1 covers 9 bases. The CDR3 is CASSELGQGSYEQYF. The CDR3 DNA is TGTGCCAGCAGTGAATTGGGACAGGGATCCTACGAGCAGTACTTC.